Listed below are T cell receptor beta chains from one sample, sequenced in a study of radiotherapy plus CTLA-4 blockade in lung cancer. Repertoires were generated with immunoSEQ multiplex PCR, while TCRdb's copy carries only in-frame clones and drops some. In the table there are roughly 69,000 clones, 60% to 80% of which are singletons. This specimen consisted of peripheral blood, obtained from a patient treated with radiotherapy plus ipilimumab. These TCRs come from a human donor with non-small cell lung cancer whose response to radiotherapy plus ipilimumab could not be evaluated. Some clones in this sample may be carry-over from other donors' samples. Each CDR3 is given with its conserved first and last residue. Fields, in order: clone size, V gene, J gene, D gene, CDR3 DNA, CDR3 protein. A D gene is named only where the DNA matches it firmly. Some rows have no size entry. The others give once, few or many, or a class for an expanded clone.

size: -; V: TRBV7-9; J: TRBJ1-2; D: -; DNA: TGTGCCAGCAGTTATCGGGGGGGCTACACCTTC; CDR3: CASSYRGGYTF
size: -; V: TRBV28; J: TRBJ2-2; D: TRBD1; DNA: TGTGCCAGCACCCCTGCAGGGGGCGCCAGCACCGGGGAGCTGTTTTTT; CDR3: CASTPAGGASTGELFF
size: -; V: TRBV6-1; J: TRBJ1-1; D: -; DNA: TGTGCCAGCACCAGAACAGCGAACACTGAAGCTTTCTTT; CDR3: CASTRTANTEAFF
size: -; V: TRBV29-1; J: TRBJ2-3; D: -; DNA: TGCAGCGTTGAGGGCGAAATAAGCACAGATACGCAGTATTTT; CDR3: CSVEGEISTDTQYF
size: -; V: TRBV5-5; J: TRBJ1-1; D: -; DNA: TGTGCCAGCAGCTTACACCGGACGGGGGAAGCTTTCTTT; CDR3: CASSLHRTGEAFF
size: -; V: TRBV13; J: TRBJ2-1; D: TRBD2; DNA: TGTGCCAGCAGGGGGACTACCTATGAGCAGTTCTTC; CDR3: CASRGTTYEQFF
size: -; V: TRBV10-3; J: TRBJ2-3; D: TRBD1; DNA: TGTGCCATCAGACAACCACCGGGACAGGCACAGTATTTT; CDR3: CAIRQPPGQAQYF
size: -; V: TRBV27; J: TRBJ2-7; D: -; DNA: TGTGCCAGCAGAAACCCTGGAGTATACGAGCAGTACTTC; CDR3: CASRNPGVYEQYF
size: few; V: TRBV2; J: TRBJ2-1; D: -; DNA: TGTGCCAGCACCCGGGGAGCCCAATACAATGAGCAGTTCTTC; CDR3: CASTRGAQYNEQFF
size: few; V: TRBV5-4; J: TRBJ2-2; D: -; DNA: TGTGCCAGCAGCTTGTCGGGGATGAACACCGGGGAGCTGTTTTTT; CDR3: CASSLSGMNTGELFF
size: -; V: TRBV7-8; J: TRBJ2-1; D: -; DNA: TGTGCCAGCAGCTTAGGGCGCACTAGCTCCGGTGAGCAGTTCTTC; CDR3: CASSLGRTSSGEQFF
size: -; V: TRBV11-2; J: TRBJ1-2; D: -; DNA: TGTGCCAGCAGCCCTGTCCGACAGTGGCATGGCTACACCTTC; CDR3: CASSPVRQWHGYTF
size: -; V: TRBV7-2; J: TRBJ2-3; D: TRBD2; DNA: TGTGCCAGCAGCCCAATGGGGCTAGCGGGGGGGCGGAGCACAGATACGCAGTATTTT; CDR3: CASSPMGLAGGRSTDTQYF